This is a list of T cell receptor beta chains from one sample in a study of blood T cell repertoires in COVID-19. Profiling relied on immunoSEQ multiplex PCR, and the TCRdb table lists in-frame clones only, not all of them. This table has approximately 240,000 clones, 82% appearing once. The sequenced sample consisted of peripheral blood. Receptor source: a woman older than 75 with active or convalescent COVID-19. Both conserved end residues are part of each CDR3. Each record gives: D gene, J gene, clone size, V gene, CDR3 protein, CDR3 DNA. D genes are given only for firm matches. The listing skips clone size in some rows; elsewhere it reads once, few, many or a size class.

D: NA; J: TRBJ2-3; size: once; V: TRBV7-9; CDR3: CASSYVTRDTWGTDTQYF; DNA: TGTGCCAGCAGCTATGTTACCAGGGACACTTGGGGCACAGATACGCAGTATTTT
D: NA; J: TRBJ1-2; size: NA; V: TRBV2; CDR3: CASSEVPQAAYGYTF; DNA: TGTGCCAGCAGTGAAGTCCCACAGGCGGCCTATGGCTACACCTTC
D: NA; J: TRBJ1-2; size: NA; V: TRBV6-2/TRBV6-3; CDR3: CASSFQQGYGYTF; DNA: TGTGCCAGCAGTTTCCAACAGGGATATGGCTACACCTTC
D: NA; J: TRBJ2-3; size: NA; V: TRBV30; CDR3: CAWKKKAGDTQYF; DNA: TGTGCCTGGAAAAAAAAGGCGGGGGATACGCAGTATTTT
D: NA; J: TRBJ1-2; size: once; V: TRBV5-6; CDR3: CASSKDTYGGYTF; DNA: TGTGCCAGCAGCAAGGACACCTATGGAGGCTACACCTTC
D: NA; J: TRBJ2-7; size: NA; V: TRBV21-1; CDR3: CASSKGAGGGSYEQYF; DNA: TGTGCCAGCAGCAAAGGTGCAGGGGGCGGCTCCTACGAGCAGTACTTC
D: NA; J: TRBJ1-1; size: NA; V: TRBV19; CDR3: CASTVQVNTEAFF; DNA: TGTGCCAGTACCGTCCAGGTGAACACTGAAGCTTTCTTT
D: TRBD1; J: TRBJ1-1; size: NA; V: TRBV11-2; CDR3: CASSLFAGGSTEAFF; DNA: TGTGCCAGCAGCTTATTTGCAGGGGGGAGCACTGAAGCTTTCTTT
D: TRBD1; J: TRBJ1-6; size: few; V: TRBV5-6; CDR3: CASSLGGGATPLHF; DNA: TGTGCCAGCAGCTTGGGAGGGGGCGCAACACCCCTCCACTTT
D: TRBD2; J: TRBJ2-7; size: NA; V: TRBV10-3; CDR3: CATEGLAGALPSEQYF; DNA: TGTGCCACCGAAGGACTAGCGGGGGCCCTACCCAGCGAGCAGTACTTC
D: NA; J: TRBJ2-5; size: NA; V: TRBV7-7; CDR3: CASSLWGPQETQYF; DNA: TGTGCCAGCAGCTTGTGGGGGCCTCAAGAGACCCAGTACTTC
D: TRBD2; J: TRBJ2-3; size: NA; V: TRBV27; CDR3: CASRKRLAGYTDTQYF; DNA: TGTGCCAGCAGGAAGAGACTAGCGGGGTACACAGATACGCAGTATTTT
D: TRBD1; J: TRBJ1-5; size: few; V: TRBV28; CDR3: CASRPYRGQNQPQHF; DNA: TGTGCCAGCAGGCCCTACAGGGGGCAAAATCAGCCCCAGCATTTT
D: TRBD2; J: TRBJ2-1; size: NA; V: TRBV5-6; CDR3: CASSLSGLADNEQFF; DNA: TGTGCCAGCAGCTTATCGGGACTAGCGGACAATGAGCAGTTCTTC
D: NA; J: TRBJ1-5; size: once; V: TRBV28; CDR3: CASSAGGIDRPQHF; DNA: TGTGCCAGCAGTGCAGGAGGGATAGATCGGCCCCAGCATTTT
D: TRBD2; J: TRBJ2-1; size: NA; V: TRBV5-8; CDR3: CASRGRRGLAGELEQFF; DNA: TGTGCCAGCAGGGGACGCAGGGGACTAGCGGGAGAATTGGAGCAGTTCTTC
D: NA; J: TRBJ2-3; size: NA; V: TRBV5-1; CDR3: CASSRAGRAGPDTQYF; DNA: TGCGCCAGCAGCCGTGCCGGGCGGGCGGGGCCAGATACGCAGTATTTT
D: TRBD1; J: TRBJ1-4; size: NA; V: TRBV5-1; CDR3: CASSSQTGGLVTNEKLFF; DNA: TGCGCCAGCAGCTCCCAGACAGGGGGCCTGGTAACTAATGAAAAACTGTTTTTT
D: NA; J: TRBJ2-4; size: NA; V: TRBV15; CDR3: CATEERPQNIQYF; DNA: TGTGCCACCGAAGAGCGACCACAAAACATTCAGTACTTC
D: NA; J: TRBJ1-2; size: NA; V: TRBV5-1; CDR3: CASSEGVHGYTF; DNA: TGCGCCAGCAGCGAGGGCGTCCATGGCTACACCTTC
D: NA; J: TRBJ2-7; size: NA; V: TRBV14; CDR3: CASSQDTMSEQYF; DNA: TGTGCCAGCAGCCAAGATACTATGTCGGAGCAGTACTTC
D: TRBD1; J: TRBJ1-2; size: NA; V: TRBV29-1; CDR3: CSATRGTGISNYGYTF; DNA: TGCAGCGCCACCAGAGGGACAGGGATCTCTAACTATGGCTACACCTTC
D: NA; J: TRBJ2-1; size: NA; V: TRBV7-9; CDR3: CASSPSHQVEEQFF; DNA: TGTGCCAGCAGCCCGAGCCACCAGGTAGAAGAGCAGTTCTTC
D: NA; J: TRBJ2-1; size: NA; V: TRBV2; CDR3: CASSLGSSYNEQFF; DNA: TGTGCCAGCAGCCTCGGGAGTTCCTACAATGAGCAGTTCTTC
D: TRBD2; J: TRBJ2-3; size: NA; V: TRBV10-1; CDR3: CASSFTSGVTDTQYF; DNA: TGCGCCAGCAGTTTCACTAGCGGGGTCACAGATACGCAGTATTTT
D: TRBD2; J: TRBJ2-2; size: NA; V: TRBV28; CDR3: CATRTSGNGGELFF; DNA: TGTGCCACCAGGACTAGCGGGAATGGCGGGGAGCTGTTTTTT
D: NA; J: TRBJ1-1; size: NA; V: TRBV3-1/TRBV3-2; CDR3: CASSLAGKVTEAFF; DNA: TGTGCCAGCAGCCTCGCGGGTAAGGTCACTGAAGCTTTCTTT
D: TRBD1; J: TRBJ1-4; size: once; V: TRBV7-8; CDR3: CASSLRQGINEKLFF; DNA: TGTGCCAGCAGCCTGAGACAGGGTATAAATGAAAAACTGTTTTTT
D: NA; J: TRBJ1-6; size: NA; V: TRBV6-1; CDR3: CASSETGGGWSPLHF; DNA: TGTGCCAGCAGTGAGACAGGCGGGGGGTGGTCACCCCTCCACTTT
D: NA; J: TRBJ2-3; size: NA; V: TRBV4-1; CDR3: CASSQDRGGWTDTQYF; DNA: TGCGCCAGCAGCCAAGATAGGGGGGGCTGGACAGATACGCAGTATTTT
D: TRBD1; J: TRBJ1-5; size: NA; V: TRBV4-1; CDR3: CASSQTQGVGNQPQHF; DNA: TGCGCCAGCAGCCAGACACAGGGGGTCGGCAATCAGCCCCAGCATTTT
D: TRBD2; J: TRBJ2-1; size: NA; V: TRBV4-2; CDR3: CASSQDLALAAYNEQFF; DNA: TGTGCCAGCAGCCAAGATTTAGCACTAGCGGCCTACAATGAGCAGTTCTTC
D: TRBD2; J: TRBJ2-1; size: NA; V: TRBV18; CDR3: CASSPETSDEQFF; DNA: TGTGCCAGCTCACCGGAGACTAGCGATGAGCAGTTCTTC
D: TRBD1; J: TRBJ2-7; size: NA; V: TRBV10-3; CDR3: CAIWTGIDYEQYF; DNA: TGTGCCATATGGACAGGGATAGACTACGAGCAGTACTTC
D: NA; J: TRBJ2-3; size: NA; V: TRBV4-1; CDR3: CASSRDIRTDTQYF; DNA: TGCGCCAGCAGCCGGGACATTCGCACAGATACGCAGTATTTT
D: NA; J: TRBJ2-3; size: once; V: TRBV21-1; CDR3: CASSKLGRTFTDTQYF; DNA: TGTGCCAGCAGCAAGTTGGGCCGAACGTTCACAGATACGCAGTATTTT
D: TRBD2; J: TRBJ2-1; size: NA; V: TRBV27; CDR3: CASSLTSGSLILSNEQFF; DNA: TGTGCCAGCAGTTTGACTAGCGGGAGCTTGATCTTGAGCAATGAGCAGTTCTTC
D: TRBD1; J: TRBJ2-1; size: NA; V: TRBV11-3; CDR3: CASSLTGSNEQFF; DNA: TGTGCCAGCAGCTTGACAGGGTCGAATGAGCAGTTCTTC
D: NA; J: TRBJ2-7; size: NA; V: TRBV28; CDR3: CASSLGQGNSYEQYF; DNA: TGTGCCAGCAGTTTAGGGCAGGGAAACTCCTACGAGCAGTACTTC
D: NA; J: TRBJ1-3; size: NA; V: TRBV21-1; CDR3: CASSKVRGQIRSGNTIYF; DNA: TGTGCCAGCAGCAAAGTAAGGGGACAAATACGATCTGGAAACACCATATATTTT
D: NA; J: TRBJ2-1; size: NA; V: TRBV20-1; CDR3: CSAPKRNEQFF; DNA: TGCAGTGCCCCGAAGCGGAATGAGCAGTTCTTC
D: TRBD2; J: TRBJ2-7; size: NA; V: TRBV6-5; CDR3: CASSNGLAGAAGQYF; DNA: TGTGCCAGCAGTAACGGACTAGCGGGAGCTGCCGGGCAGTACTTC
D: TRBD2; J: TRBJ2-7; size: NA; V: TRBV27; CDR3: CASSSLWTSARGEQYF; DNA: TGTGCCAGCAGTTCCTTATGGACTAGCGCCCGAGGGGAGCAGTACTTC
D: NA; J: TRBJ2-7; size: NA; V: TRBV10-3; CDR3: CAIRDDYYEQYF; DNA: TGTGCCATCAGAGACGACTACTACGAGCAGTACTTC
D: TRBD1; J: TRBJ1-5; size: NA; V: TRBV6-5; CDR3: CASSYTGGLNQPQHF; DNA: TGTGCCAGCAGCTACACAGGGGGCCTAAATCAGCCCCAGCATTTT
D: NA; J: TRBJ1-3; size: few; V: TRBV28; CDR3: CASRPGGRDTIYF; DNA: TGTGCCAGCAGGCCGGGGGGGAGGGACACCATATATTTT
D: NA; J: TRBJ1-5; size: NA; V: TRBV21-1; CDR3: CASSKVWKGANNQPQHF; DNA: TGTGCCAGCAGCAAAGTCTGGAAAGGGGCAAACAATCAGCCCCAGCATTTT
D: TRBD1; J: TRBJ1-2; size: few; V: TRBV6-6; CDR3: CASTNPTGGGYYGYTF; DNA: TGTGCCAGCACCAACCCCACAGGGGGTGGGTACTATGGCTACACCTTC
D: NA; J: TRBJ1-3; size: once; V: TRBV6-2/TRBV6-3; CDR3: CASSSDGTSSGNTIYF; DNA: TGTGCCAGCAGTTCCGATGGGACATCCTCTGGAAACACCATATATTTT
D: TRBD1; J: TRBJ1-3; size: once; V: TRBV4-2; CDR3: CASSQEGTGENTIYF; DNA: TGTGCCAGCAGCCAAGAGGGAACAGGGGAAAACACCATATATTTT
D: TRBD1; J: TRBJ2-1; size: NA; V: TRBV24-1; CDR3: CATSDGRPEPGQGYNEQFF; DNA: TGTGCCACCAGTGATGGCCGACCCGAACCGGGACAGGGCTACAATGAGCAGTTCTTC
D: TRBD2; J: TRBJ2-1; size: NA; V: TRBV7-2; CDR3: CASSLGREGEQFF; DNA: TGTGCCAGCAGCTTAGGGCGGGAGGGGGAGCAGTTCTTC
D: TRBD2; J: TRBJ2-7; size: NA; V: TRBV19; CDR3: CASSVGRANEQYF; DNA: TGTGCCAGTAGTGTCGGGAGGGCCAACGAGCAGTACTTC
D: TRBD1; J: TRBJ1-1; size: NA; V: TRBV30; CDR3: CAWRRTGNTEAFF; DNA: TGTGCCTGGAGACGGACAGGGAACACTGAAGCTTTCTTT
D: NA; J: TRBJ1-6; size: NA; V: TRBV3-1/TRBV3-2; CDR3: CASSQYIDSPLHF; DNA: TGTGCCAGCAGCCAATATATAGATTCACCCCTCCACTTT
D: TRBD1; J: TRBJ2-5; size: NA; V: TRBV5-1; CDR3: CASSPSPDRGGQETQYF; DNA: TGCGCCAGCAGCCCATCCCCGGACAGGGGTGGGCAAGAGACCCAGTACTTC
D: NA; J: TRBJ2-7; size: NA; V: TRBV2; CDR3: CASSEAPATGQYF; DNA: TGTGCCAGCAGTGAAGCGCCAGCGACAGGGCAGTACTTC